These 25 T cell receptor beta chains were all obtained from the same sample, sequenced in a study of T cells in localized non-small cell lung cancer. This table comes from immunoSEQ multiplex PCR, and its TCRdb copy is limited to in-frame clones, with some not included. The sample records around 78,000 clones, around 90% being singletons. Here the sequenced sample was peripheral blood, taken before any cancer treatment. These receptors were taken from a woman between 35 and 70 years old with stage I squamous cell lung carcinoma.

This clone was counted between two and nine times. The chain is built from TRBV29-1 and TRBJ1-1, with 10 bases aligning to TRBD1. Germline V gives CDR1 SQVTM, CDR2 ANQGSEA. The junction had 3 bases not matched to a gene; V was cut back by 5 bases and J by 0 bases. The CDR3 is 14 amino acids. CDR3: CSVRQGAMNTEAFF. For the CDR3, the DNA is TGCAGCGTTAGACAGGGGGCCATGAACACTGAAGCTTTCTTT.

The chain employs TRBV14 and TRBJ1-6; D gene unclear. Deletions cut 0 bases from V and 10 bases from J, with 13 bases between. CDR3 length: 15 residues. CDR1 and CDR2 from the germline V gene are SGHDN and FVKESK. CDR3 protein: CASSQDPHPESPLHF. As DNA, the CDR3 is TGTGCCAGCAGCCAAGATCCCCACCCCGAATCACCCCTCCACTTT.

The chain links TRBV9 to TRBJ2-3; D call uncertain. CDR3 size: 14 residues. Between the trimmed V and J ends, which lost 0 bases and 2 bases, there was a span of 7 bases. CDR1 is SGDLS and CDR2 is YYNGEE in the germline V gene. The DNA of the CDR3 is TGTGCCAGCAGCGTAGATCTTAACACAGATACGCAGTATTTT. This gives the protein CASSVDLNTDTQYF.

This chain uses TRBV6-4 with TRBJ2-3; D is unresolved. Germline V gene lookup returns CDR1 MRHNA and CDR2 SNTAGT. CDR3 length: 13 amino acids. The V and J ends lost 2 bases and 6 bases respectively, with 9 bases between them. CDR3 DNA sequence: TGTGCCAGCAGTGACACTCGGTATGATACGCAGTATTTT. Amino acids: CASSDTRYDTQYF.

This clone was found once. Written as DNA, the CDR3 is TGCGCCAGCAGTGAGTCGGGACTAGCGGGGGATTTGAGCACCGGGGAGCTGTTTTTT. Encoded protein: CASSESGLAGDLSTGELFF. V is TRBV10-1 and J is TRBJ2-2, with 14 bases matching TRBD2. The CDR3 loop spans 19 amino acids. V lost 0 bases and J lost 4; bases outside the gene matches: 7. CDR1 is WNHNN and CDR2 is SYGVQD in the germline V gene (reference sequence).

This chain links TRBV10-3 with TRBJ2-1, with a weak D call TRBD2 (6 bases). The CDR3 has 11 amino acids. Trimming took off 5 bases at V and 9 bases at J, with 8 bases between the two ends. Looked up from germline, CDR1 is ENHRY and CDR2 is SYGVKD. The CDR3 loop is CAISRGSEQFF. Written as DNA, the CDR3 is TGTGCCATCAGTCGGGGGAGTGAGCAGTTCTTC.

The genes are TRBV5-6 and TRBJ1-2; perhaps TRBD1 as D (6 bases). Deletions cut 4 bases from V and 0 bases from J, with 13 bases between. Germline loops: CDR1 SGHDT, CDR2 YYEEEE. The CDR3 loop spans 15 amino acids. The CDR3 region has the DNA TGTGCCAGCAGCCCAGGGGCTGGGGCTAACTATGGCTACACCTTC. This gives the protein CASSPGAGANYGYTF.

The V and J genes are TRBV7-9 and TRBJ2-3, with TRBD2 as a possible D gene (6 bases). Germline assignment: CDR1 SEHNR and CDR2 FQNEAQ (reference sequence). CDR3 size: 15 residues. V was clipped by 0 bases and J by 2 bases, with 9 bases between them. The DNA of the CDR3 is TGTGCCAGCAGCTTAGCGCGGGGCCTCACAGATACGCAGTATTTT. It specifies CASSLARGLTDTQYF.

The CDR3, as DNA: TGTGCCAGCTCGTTTAAACCCGACAGGAGCTATGGCTACACCTTC. Translated, it gives CASSFKPDRSYGYTF. V usage is TRBV6-5 and J usage is TRBJ1-2; D possibly corresponds to TRBD1 (6 bases). The CDR3 contains 15 residues. V was pared by 8 bases and J by 4 bases, with 20 bases between. CDR1 and CDR2 from the germline V gene are MNHEY and SVGAGI.

In the case of this clone: Sequence at one end of the junction differs from germline and may be a read error. This chain connects TRBV7-7 to TRBJ2-7; D might be TRBD1 (6 bases). Per the germline V gene, CDR1 is SSHAT and CDR2 is FNYEAQ (reference sequence). The CDR3 contains 15 residues. The DNA for the CDR3 is TGTGCTAGCAGCTTAGAACAGGGAAGCTCCTACGAGCAGTACTTC. Residues: CASSLEQGSSYEQYF.

The chain is built from TRBV5-4 and TRBJ1-1, with D maybe TRBD1 (6 bases). The germline CDR1 and CDR2 sequences are SGHNT and YYREEE (reference sequence). Trimming took 5 bases from V and 5 from J, leaving 13 bases between them. The CDR3 length is 13 residues. CDR3 nucleotide sequence: TGTGCCAGCAGGCAGGGGACGGTTACTGAAGCTTTCTTT. Translation: CASRQGTVTEAFF.

The rearrangement links TRBV21-1 to TRBJ2-5; whether TRBD2, the table's D call, matches the DNA was not checked. TRBV21-1 is a pseudogene. CDR3 length: 20 residues. The CDR3 bases are TGTGCCAGCAGCGAGGAGGGACTAGCGGGGAGCCGCAGTAGTCAAGAGACCCAGTACTTC. It specifies CASSEEGLAGSRSSQETQYF.

The genes are TRBV10-3 and TRBJ2-5; D perhaps matches TRBD2 (7 bases). CDR1 and CDR2 (germline): ENHRY, SYGVKD. The V end was cut by 2 bases, the J end by 5 bases, with 18 bases between. This CDR3 has 16 residues. As DNA, the CDR3 is TGTGCCATCAGTGAGGTCTACGGGGGGCCCCGGGAGACCCAGTACTTC. It encodes CAISEVYGGPRETQYF.

The J gene is TRBJ2-3, the V gene TRBV2; the match to TRBD1 covers 8 bases. CDR3 length equals 15 residues. Trimming at V came to 6 bases and at J to 4 bases, leaving 9 bases not matched to a gene. The V gene's germline CDR1 is SNHLY and CDR2 FYNNEI. CDR3 coding DNA: TGTGCCAGCAGCCTCGACAGGGGATGGTCAGATACGCAGTATTTT. This codes for CASSLDRGWSDTQYF.

V and J are TRBV7-9 and TRBJ2-2; D is undetermined. The germline V gene has CDR1 SEHNR and CDR2 FQNEAQ (reference sequence). The CDR3 totals 15 residues. Trimming took off 3 bases at V and 8 bases at J, with 16 bases between the two ends. The CDR3 DNA sequence: TGTGCCAGCAGCTTCCAAGCCCCTACGACGGGGGAGCTGTTTTTT. Its protein is CASSFQAPTTGELFF.

V and J are TRBV6-5 and TRBJ2-7, with D unresolved. Germline V gives CDR1 MNHEY, CDR2 SVGAGI. V lost 0 bases, J lost 4 bases, and 13 bases lay in between. CDR3 length: 15 amino acids. The DNA of the CDR3 is TGTGCCAGCAGTTACTCGCCGGGCCGAGGTTACGAGCAGTACTTC. Translation gives CASSYSPGRGYEQYF.

The chain couples TRBV5-4 to TRBJ1-6; D is unclear. Per the germline V gene, CDR1 is SGHNT and CDR2 is YYREEE (reference sequence). V was shortened by 4 bases and J by 6 bases, with 5 bases between the two germline ends. CDR3 length: 12 residues. CDR3 DNA sequence: TGTGCCAGCAGCCTTCGTAATTCACCCCTCCACTTT. Its translation is CASSLRNSPLHF.

The chain has TRBV5-4 and TRBJ2-7, with D possibly being TRBD1 (5 bases). This CDR3 is 13 amino acids long. Looked up from germline, CDR1 is SGHNT and CDR2 is YYREEE (reference sequence). Trimming took 4 bases from V and 0 from J, leaving 8 bases between them. Here the CDR3 DNA reads TGTGCCAGCAGCCTGCAGGGCTCCTACGAGCAGTACTTC. Its translation: CASSLQGSYEQYF.

The chain is built from TRBV6-5 and TRBJ1-6, with TRBD1 matching over 7 bases. Germline CDR1 and CDR2: MNHEY and SVGAGI. This CDR3 region has 14 residues. Unmatched junction bases numbered 9, after V lost 5 bases and J lost 11 bases. The CDR3 DNA is TGTGCCAGCAGTGAAAGACAGGGACCTCCACCCCTCCACTTT. It yields the protein CASSERQGPPPLHF.

This chain joins TRBV5-5 and TRBJ1-1, with TRBD1 matching 9 bases. This CDR3 comprises 15 residues. Per the germline V gene, CDR1 is SGHKS and CDR2 is YYEKEE (reference sequence). The V gene end was trimmed by 4 bases and the J gene end by 5 bases; junction bases not matched to a gene: 9. DNA of the CDR3: TGTGCCAGCAGCCGACCCGGGACAGGGAAAACTGAAGCTTTCTTT. It encodes CASSRPGTGKTEAFF.

This clone showed up just once. V is TRBV6-1 and J is TRBJ1-3; 7 nucleotides align to TRBD1. The CDR3 is 14 amino acids. Germline V lookup: CDR1 MNHNS, CDR2 SASEGT. The V segment lost 1 base and the J segment 3 bases; nucleotides outside the gene matches: 0. The chain's CDR3 is CASSEGTGGNTIYF. CDR3 bases: TGTGCCAGCAGTGAAGGGACAGGTGGAAACACCATATATTTT.

J is TRBJ1-6 and V is TRBV7-6; D gene ambiguous. The V end lost 2 bases, the J end lost 4 bases, and 6 bases lay between the germline ends. Germline CDR1 reads SGHVS; CDR2 reads FNYEAQ. This CDR3 contains 14 residues. In DNA form, the CDR3 reads TGTGCCAGCAGCTTACAGGAATATAATTCACCCCTCCACTTT. It translates to CASSLQEYNSPLHF.

The genes are TRBV27 and TRBJ1-5; tentatively, D is TRBD1 (5 bases). The germline gives CDR1 MNHEY, CDR2 SMNVEV (reference sequence). CDR3 length: 13 residues. Trimming pared 5 bases from V and 6 bases from J, leaving 11 bases between. CDR3 region: CASSQGRGQPQHF. As DNA, the CDR3 is TGTGCCAGCAGTCAGGGTCGAGGTCAGCCCCAGCATTTT.

This clone appeared once. The rearrangement links TRBV5-1 to TRBJ2-7; D not resolved. Germline lookup yields CDR1 SGHRS and CDR2 YFSETQ. V was cut by 4 bases and J by 0 bases, with 11 bases left in between. This CDR3 spans 14 amino acids. The CDR3 reads CASSPGASSYEQYF. DNA of the CDR3: TGCGCCAGCAGCCCGGGCGCCAGCTCCTACGAGCAGTACTTC.

The chain carries TRBV30 and TRBJ2-7; 13 bases are a match to TRBD2. The CDR3 is made up of 16 amino acids. The germline V gene has CDR1 GTSNPN and CDR2 SVGIG (reference sequence). The junction had 5 bases not matched to a gene; V was cut back by 3 bases and J by 0 bases. This CDR3 reads CAWRGGLAGYSYEQYF. The CDR3, as DNA: TGTGCCTGGAGAGGGGGACTAGCGGGGTACTCCTACGAGCAGTACTTC.